This TCR beta chain was captured in a study of cytomegalovirus exposure and HLA in healthy donors. Notes on the study in general: TCR beta sequences numbering around 15,000 were associated with HLA alleles at 0.05 false discovery rate in a later analysis. The study recorded 150 to 200 TCR beta chains that were cytomegalovirus-associated.

The PCR contained 60 Vbeta and 13 Jbeta primers. Generated by immunoSEQ multiplex PCR, the TCRdb table keeps only in-frame clones and is missing some. The table has about 200,000 clones, 82% seen once. There are a few counts of this clone. Its target is not known. Trimming stripped 6 bases from V and 1 base from J, with 10 bases between. CDR1 and CDR2 from the germline V gene are SNHLY and FYNNEI. This CDR3 is 15 amino acids long. This chain uses TRBV2 with TRBJ2-6; D is possibly TRBD2 (5 bases). The source is a woman in her 40s in good health and CMV-seronegative. Source material: PBMCs. DNA for the CDR3: TGTGCCAGCAGCGACGGGGATTCTGGGGCCAACGTCCTGACTTTC. It encodes CASSDGDSGANVLTF.